This note documents a single T cell receptor (beta chain) sequence. Its cognate antigen is unknown. The germline gives CDR1 MNHNY, CDR2 SVGAGI (reference sequence). The ends were cut back, 6 bases at V and 1 base at J, with 10 bases in the middle. This CDR3 has 13 residues. This sample is drawn from a study of Graves' ophthalmopathy and Graves' hyperthyroidism. Study-wide results and caveats: Most thyroid clonotypes with frequency above 0.001 were detected in blood too. A model of 13 signatures distinguished ophthalmopathy from stable hyperthyroidism at around 90% sensitivity and 81.08% specificity.

Additional autoimmune diseases, uncontrolled infections, pregnancy or lactation disqualified patients. Serum thyroxine and TRAb, along with clinical symptoms, thyroid ultrasound and orbital computed tomography, were what diagnosis relied on. The study amplified TCR beta CDR3 regions using RNA transcripts. RT-PCR in the first round used HTBI primers; a second-round multiplex PCR followed. MiXCR was run by TCRdb on the multiplex PCR reads, yielding one entry per CDR3 protein. The sample yields 500,000 to 800,000 distinct CDR3 sequences, roughly 41% seen once. This rearrangement joins TRBV6-6 to TRBJ2-7, with a possible D match to TRBD1 (5 bases). Sequencing was performed on peripheral blood. This receptor was obtained from an adult man with Graves' ophthalmopathy. In DNA form, the CDR3 reads TGTGCCAGCAGGGGGCAGAAGTCCTACGAGCAGTACTTC. It is translated as CASRGQKSYEQYF.